These 11 T cell receptor beta chains share one sample of origin, sequenced in a study of T cells after yellow fever vaccination. TCRdb re-called the 5' RACE reads with MiXCR, one entry per CDR3 protein. The table includes roughly 48,000 distinct CDR3 sequences, less than 8% detected once. This sample comprised CD8+ T cells not binding an NS4B(214-222) dextramer, sorted from PBMCs, obtained more than 40 days after the first yellow fever vaccination. The origin of the receptors is a man between 18 and 29 years old who received the YFV17D yellow fever vaccine.

This clonotype was picked up many times. This chain connects TRBV12-3 or TRBV12-4 to TRBJ2-7; TRBD2 matches at 14 bases. The V segment lost 5 bases and the J segment 2 bases; nucleotides outside the gene matches: 8. The CDR3 runs to 17 residues. The CDR3 coding sequence is TGTGCCAGCAGTCAAGACCCGGGACTAGCGGGGGCCTACGAGCAGTACTTC. Translation: CASSQDPGLAGAYEQYF.

A note on this clonotype: A read error may be the cause here, since a much bigger clone is one base away. J is TRBJ2-1 and V is TRBV7-2; D is perhaps TRBD2 (5 bases). Per germline, CDR1 SGHTA and CDR2 FQGNSA. CDR3 length equals 12 residues. The CDR3 region is CVSIGEPAEQFF. Written as DNA, the CDR3 is TGTGTCAGCATCGGGGAGCCCGCTGAGCAGTTCTTC.

This clonotype was seen a handful of times. The J gene is TRBJ1-4, the V gene TRBV7-9; no clear D. CDR1 and CDR2 from the germline V gene are SEHNR and FQNEAQ (reference sequence). The CDR3 runs 15 residues. The V end was cut by 1 base, the J end by 7 bases, with 13 bases between. CDR3 in DNA: TGTGCCAGCAGCTTAGGGCGTCGGGTTCCTGAAAAACTGTTTTTT. Protein: CASSLGRRVPEKLFF.

The chain combines TRBV12-3 or TRBV12-4 with TRBJ2-1, with 8 bases that match TRBD2. The CDR3 contains 15 residues. The ends lost 9 bases at V and 4 bases at J; junction bases unmatched: 11. The CDR3 sequence is CASGDPSGGYNEQFF. In nucleotides, the CDR3 is TGTGCCAGTGGGGACCCCTCGGGGGGGTACAATGAGCAGTTCTTC.

The table lists this clonotype with many counts. This chain links TRBV11-2 with TRBJ2-3, with D possibly being TRBD2 (5 bases). This CDR3 has 17 amino acids. From germline, CDR1 is SGHAT and CDR2 FQNNGV. V was pared by 5 bases and J by 2 bases, with 20 bases between. CDR3 protein: CASSLGVRVRSTDTQYF. In nucleotides, the CDR3 is TGTGCCAGCAGCCTCGGGGTCCGAGTCCGTTCCACAGATACGCAGTATTTT.

This clonotype was recorded at least ten times. The V and J genes are TRBV15 and TRBJ2-1; 9 bases line up with TRBD1. This CDR3 contains 15 residues. Germline V gene data show CDR1 as LNHNV and CDR2 as YYDKDF (reference sequence). With 3 bases clipped from V and 8 bases from J, the junction kept 8 bases outside the gene matches. The CDR3 spells CATSRGRTGEDEQFF. The DNA for the CDR3 is TGTGCCACCAGCAGGGGCCGGACAGGGGAGGATGAGCAGTTCTTC.

This chain joins TRBV6-2 or TRBV6-3 and TRBJ1-2; possibly TRBD1 for D (6 bases). V dropped 2 bases and J dropped 3 bases, with 10 bases sitting between them. Looked up from germline, CDR1 is MNHEY and CDR2 is SVGEGT. This CDR3 is built from 14 residues. This chain's CDR3 is CASSYGGLYYGYTF. The CDR3 DNA reads TGTGCCAGCAGTTACGGGGGCCTTTACTATGGCTACACCTTC.

This clonotype was picked up a small number of times. CDR3 nucleotide sequence: TGTGCCAGCAGTAACCGGGACGATCGCAATCAGCCCCAGCATTTT. Its protein product is CASSNRDDRNQPQHF. This chain joins TRBV12-3 or TRBV12-4 and TRBJ1-5, with D possibly TRBD1 on 5 matching bases. The CDR3 consists of 15 residues. V lost 5 bases and J 2 bases, leaving 13 bases between the germline ends.

This clonotype was detected only once. This may arise from a read error, as a much more abundant clone is one base away. The V and J genes are TRBV12-3 or TRBV12-4 and TRBJ1-4; a possible D gene is TRBD1 (5 bases). CDR3 size: 12 residues. The CDR3 DNA reads as TGTGCCATCAGTTCAGGGCGTGAAAAACTGTTTTTT. Its translation: CAISSGREKLFF.

This clonotype was detected many times. V gene TRBV4-1 combines with J gene TRBJ2-2; a possible D gene is TRBD2 (5 bases). Deletions cut 0 bases from V and 9 bases from J, with 14 bases between. The CDR3 consists of 15 residues. Germline loops: CDR1 MGHRA, CDR2 YSYEKL. CDR3 sequence: CASSQDRGPRRELFF. CDR3 coding DNA: TGCGCCAGCAGCCAAGATCGAGGGCCCCGCCGGGAGCTGTTTTTT.

This clonotype was recorded a few times. The CDR3 DNA reads as TGCGCCAGCGGACTACACACCGGGGAGCTGTTTTTT. It specifies CASGLHTGELFF. V usage is TRBV10-2 and J usage is TRBJ2-2, with a weak D call TRBD2 (6 bases). CDR3 length equals 12 residues. Trimming removed 8 bases from V and 3 bases from J, with 7 bases in between. Germline loops: CDR1 WSHSY, CDR2 SAAADI.